This TCR beta chain was documented in a study of T-cell memory formation after mild COVID-19. This clonotype was seen a handful of times. What it binds is not known. TCRdb redid the calling of the 5' RACE reads with MiXCR, one entry per CDR3 protein. In the table there are more than 120,000 distinct CDR3 sequences, less than 20% of which are singletons. V lost 6 bases, J lost 12 bases, and 10 bases stayed unmatched. The CDR3 is 12 residues long. Study-level points and caveats: For contracting clones, CD4+ ones sat mainly in CM and EM, CD8+ in EMRA. CD4/CD8 balance held among clones contracting day 15 to 85, and later expanders leaned CD4+. Pre-infection memory already had some responding clones, implying cross-reactive memory joined.

This clonotype was obtained from an adult woman who had mild COVID-19 (a few samples of this study predate the infection). Cell type and time point are not known. Sample: PBMCs or a T cell subset sorted from them (not recorded which). The rearrangement joins TRBV12-3 or TRBV12-4 to TRBJ1-1; the match to TRBD1 covers 7 bases. The CDR3 bases are TGTGCCAGCAGCTTACCAGGGGGAAAAACTTTCTTT. This codes for CASSLPGGKTFF.